Listed here are 3 T cell receptor beta chains from one sample, sequenced in a study of identical twins. TCRdb called the 5' RACE reads again in MiXCR, with one record for every CDR3 protein. Among 1.5 million to 2 million distinct CDR3 sequences, around 29% were seen once, and the ten largest hold about 0.27%. Sequences were obtained from cord blood. These receptors all stem from a newborn girl in good health.

This clonotype has only a few counts. DNA of the CDR3: TGTGCCACCAGTGATGGGGGTGCCAAAAACATTCAGTACTTC. This translates into CATSDGGAKNIQYF. The chain is built from TRBV24-1 and TRBJ2-4; TRBD1 or TRBD2 may be the D gene (5 bases each). V lost 3 bases to trimming and J lost 1 base, with 6 bases between them. In germline, CDR1 is KGHDR, CDR2 SFDVKD. This CDR3 is built from 14 residues.

CDR3 DNA sequence: TGTGCCACCAGTGATTTTGGACTAGCGGGACACGGGGAGCTGTTTTTT. Translating gives CATSDFGLAGHGELFF. The V gene is TRBV24-1, the J gene TRBJ2-2; 12 bases fit TRBD2. With V trimmed by 1 base and J by 7 bases, 3 bases remained unmatched. The CDR3 spans 16 residues. Germline loops: CDR1 KGHDR, CDR2 SFDVKD.

This rearrangement joins TRBV12-3 or TRBV12-4 to TRBJ2-1; D is perhaps TRBD1 or TRBD2 (6 bases each). The CDR3 length is 15 residues. V was trimmed by 3 bases and J by 7 bases, leaving 16 bases between them. The CDR3 loop is CASSFIRERGNEQFF. The CDR3 DNA reads as TGTGCCAGCAGTTTTATACGGGAGAGGGGGAATGAGCAGTTCTTC.